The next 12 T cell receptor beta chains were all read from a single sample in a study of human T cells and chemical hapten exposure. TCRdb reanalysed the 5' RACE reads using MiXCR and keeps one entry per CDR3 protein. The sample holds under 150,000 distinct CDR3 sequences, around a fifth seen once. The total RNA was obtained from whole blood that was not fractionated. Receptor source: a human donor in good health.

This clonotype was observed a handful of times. CDR3 sequence: CSARVGAGWSYNEQFF. Here the CDR3 DNA reads TGCAGTGCTAGAGTAGGAGCGGGGTGGTCCTACAATGAGCAGTTCTTC. The V call is TRBV20-1, the J call TRBJ2-1, with 7 bases matching TRBD2. Germline CDR1 reads DFQATT; CDR2 reads SNEGSKA (reference sequence). The CDR3 has 16 amino acids. V lost 1 base and J lost 1; bases outside the gene matches: 7.

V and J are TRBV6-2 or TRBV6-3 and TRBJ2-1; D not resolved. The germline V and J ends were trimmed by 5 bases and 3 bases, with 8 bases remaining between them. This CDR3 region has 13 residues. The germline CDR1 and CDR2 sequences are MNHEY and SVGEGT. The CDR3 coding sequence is TGTGCCAGCAGTAGCGTGGACTACAATGAGCAGTTCTTC. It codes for CASSSVDYNEQFF.

The CDR3 sequence is CASRLVGGTEAFF. CDR3 coding DNA: TGTGCCAGTAGGTTGGTGGGGGGCACTGAAGCTTTCTTT. J is TRBJ1-1 and V is TRBV19, with D tentatively TRBD1 (5 bases). V was trimmed by 6 bases and J by 4 bases, leaving 12 bases between them. The CDR3 loop spans 13 amino acids. CDR1 and CDR2 from the germline V gene are LNHDA and SQIVND (reference sequence).

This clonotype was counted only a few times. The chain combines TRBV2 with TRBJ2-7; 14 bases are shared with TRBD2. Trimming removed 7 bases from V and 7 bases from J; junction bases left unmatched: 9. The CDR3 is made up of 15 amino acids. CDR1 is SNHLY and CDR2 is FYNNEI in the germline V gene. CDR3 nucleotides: TGTGCCAGCATTACCGGGACTAGCGGGAGTGGGGAGCAGTACTTC. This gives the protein CASITGTSGSGEQYF.

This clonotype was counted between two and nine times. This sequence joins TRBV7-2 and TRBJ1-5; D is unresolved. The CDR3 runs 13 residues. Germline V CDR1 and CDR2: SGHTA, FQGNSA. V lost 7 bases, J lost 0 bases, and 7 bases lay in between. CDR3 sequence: CASKIHSNQPQHF. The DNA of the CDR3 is TGTGCCAGCAAAATCCATAGCAATCAGCCCCAGCATTTT.

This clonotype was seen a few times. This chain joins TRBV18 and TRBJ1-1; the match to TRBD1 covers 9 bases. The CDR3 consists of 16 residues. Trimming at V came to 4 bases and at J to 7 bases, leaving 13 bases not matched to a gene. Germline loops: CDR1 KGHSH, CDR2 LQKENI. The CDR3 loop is CASSRPVTGGAVEAFF. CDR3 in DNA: TGTGCCAGCTCACGGCCAGTAACAGGGGGCGCGGTTGAAGCTTTCTTT.

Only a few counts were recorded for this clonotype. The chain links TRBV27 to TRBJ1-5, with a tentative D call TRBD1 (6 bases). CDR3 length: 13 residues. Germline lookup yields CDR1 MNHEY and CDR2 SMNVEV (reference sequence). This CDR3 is CFTMGGAGQPQHF. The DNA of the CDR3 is TGTTTTACGATGGGGGGGGCTGGTCAGCCCCAGCATTTT.

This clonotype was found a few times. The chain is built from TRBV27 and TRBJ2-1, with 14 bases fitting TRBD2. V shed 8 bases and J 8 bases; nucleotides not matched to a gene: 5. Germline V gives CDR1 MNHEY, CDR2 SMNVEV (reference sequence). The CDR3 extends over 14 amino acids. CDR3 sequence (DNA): TGTGCCAGCCGACTAGCGGGAGGGCGGGATGAGCAGTTCTTC. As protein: CASRLAGGRDEQFF.

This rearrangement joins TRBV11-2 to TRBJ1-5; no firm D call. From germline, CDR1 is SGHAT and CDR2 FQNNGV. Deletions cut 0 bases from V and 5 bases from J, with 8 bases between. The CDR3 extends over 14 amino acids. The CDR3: CASSLEARYQPQHF. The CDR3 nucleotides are TGTGCCAGCAGCTTAGAGGCGCGTTATCAGCCCCAGCATTTT.

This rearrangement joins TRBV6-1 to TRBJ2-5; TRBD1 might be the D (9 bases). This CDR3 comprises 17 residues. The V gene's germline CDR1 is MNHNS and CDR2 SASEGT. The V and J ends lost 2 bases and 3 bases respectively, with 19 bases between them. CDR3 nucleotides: TGTGCCAGCAGTGAAAGGTGGGGACAGGGACTAGAAGAGACCCAGTACTTC. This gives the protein CASSERWGQGLEETQYF.

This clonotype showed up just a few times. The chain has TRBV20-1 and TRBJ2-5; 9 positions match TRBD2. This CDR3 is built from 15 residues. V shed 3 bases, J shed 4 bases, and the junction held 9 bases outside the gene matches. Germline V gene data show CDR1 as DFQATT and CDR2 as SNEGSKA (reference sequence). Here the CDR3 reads CSASDSGSSGETQYF. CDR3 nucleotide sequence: TGCAGTGCTAGTGATAGCGGGAGTTCAGGAGAGACCCAGTACTTC.

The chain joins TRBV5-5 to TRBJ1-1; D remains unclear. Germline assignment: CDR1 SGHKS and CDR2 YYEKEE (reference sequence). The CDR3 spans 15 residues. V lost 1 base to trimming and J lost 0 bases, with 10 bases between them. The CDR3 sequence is CASSLNPLLNTEAFF. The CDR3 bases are TGTGCCAGCAGCTTGAATCCCCTCTTGAACACTGAAGCTTTCTTT.